One and the same sample provided the 32 T cell receptor beta chains below, sequenced in a study of T cells in Graves' hyperthyroidism and ophthalmopathy. Researchers took RNA transcripts and amplified the TCR beta CDR3 regions from them. First-round RT-PCR with HTBI primers amplified the TCR CDR3 region. MiXCR, applied by TCRdb to the multiplex PCR reads, yields one record per CDR3 protein. The sample contains hundreds of thousands of distinct CDR3 sequences, about a sixth of which appear only once. The material sequenced was blood. All receptors derive from a woman aged 18-29 years with Graves' ophthalmopathy.

To note about this clonotype: This clone may be a read error of a much larger clone one base away. The chain carries TRBV12-3 or TRBV12-4 and TRBJ1-1; D remains ambiguous. The CDR3 spans 11 residues. DNA for the CDR3: TGTGCCAGTCTGGGGAACACTGAAGCTTCCTTT. This encodes CASLGNTEASF.

The chain links TRBV25-1 to TRBJ2-7; possibly TRBD2 for D (6 bases). CDR3 length: 13 residues. V lost 4 bases to trimming and J lost 2 bases, with 9 bases between them. Germline V gene sequence: CDR1 MGHDK, CDR2 SYGVNS. The CDR3 DNA follows: TGTGCCAGCAGTGGGGGGGTAACCTACGAGCAGTACTTC. Amino acids: CASSGGVTYEQYF.

This clonotype was seen only a few times. The gene calls are TRBV30 and TRBJ1-2; a possible D gene is TRBD1 (5 bases). Trimming stripped 1 base from V and 4 bases from J, with 13 bases between. The CDR3 has 14 residues. Germline values: CDR1 GTSNPN, CDR2 SVGIG (reference sequence). In DNA, the CDR3 is TGTGCCTGGAGTGAATTACAGGTGATCTATGGCTACACCTTC. Protein: CAWSELQVIYGYTF.

The chain carries TRBV7-2 and TRBJ2-6, with D perhaps given as TRBD1 or TRBD2 (6 bases each). Per germline, CDR1 SGHTA and CDR2 FQGNSA. The CDR3 is made up of 18 amino acids. The V end lost 7 bases, the J end lost 1 base, and 20 bases lay between the germline ends. The CDR3 here is CASTLATGAGSGANVLTF. The CDR3 DNA follows: TGTGCCAGCACCCTGGCGACGGGGGCAGGGTCTGGGGCCAACGTCCTGACTTTC. The entire variable domain, with the rest obtained from reference TRBV7-2 and TRBJ2-6, is as follows: GAGVSQSPSNKVTEKGKDVELRCDPISGHTALYWYRQSLGQGLEFLIYFQGNSAPDKSGLPSDRFSAERTGGSVSTLTIQRTQQEDSAVYLCASTLATGAGSGANVLTFGAGSRLTVL.

This clonotype was counted ten times or more. This chain links TRBV30 with TRBJ1-6; the D gene is possibly TRBD1 (6 bases). The germline V gene encodes CDR1 GTSNPN and CDR2 SVGIG (reference sequence). V lost 5 bases, J lost 8 bases, and 16 bases lay in between. This CDR3 spans 14 amino acids. The CDR3 DNA reads TGTGCCTGGGCTACCTCAGGGGAGTATTCACCCCTCCACTTT. Encoded protein: CAWATSGEYSPLHF.

The V gene is TRBV25-1, the J gene TRBJ2-7; TRBD1 agrees at 8 bases. With V trimmed by 5 bases and J by 3 bases, 6 bases remained unmatched. CDR3 length: 14 residues. Germline V lookup: CDR1 MGHDK, CDR2 SYGVNS. The CDR3 is CASSNYRGFYEQYF. The CDR3 DNA sequence: TGTGCCAGCAGTAATTACAGGGGGTTCTACGAGCAGTACTTC.

This clonotype was recorded at least ten times. The chain links TRBV5-1 to TRBJ1-2; TRBD1 is a possible D gene (6 bases). Germline V gives CDR1 SGHRS, CDR2 YFSETQ. Trimming removed 0 bases at V and 4 bases at J, with 10 bases between. This CDR3 is built from 14 residues. The chain's CDR3 is CASSLEQGVYGYTF. CDR3 DNA: TGCGCCAGCAGCTTGGAACAGGGCGTCTATGGCTACACCTTC. Full variable domain (missing parts from reference TRBV5-1 and TRBJ1-2): KAGVTQTPRYLIKTRGQQVTLSCSPISGHRSVSWYQQTPGQGLQFLFEYFSETQRNKGNFPGRFSGRQFSNSRSEMNVSTLELGDSALYLCASSLEQGVYGYTFGSGTRLTVV.

This clonotype was observed a handful of times. The chain is built from TRBV3-1 and TRBJ2-2; no clear D. In germline, CDR1 is LGHDT, CDR2 YNNKEL (reference sequence). V was trimmed by 6 bases and J by 6 bases, leaving 8 bases between them. This CDR3 spans 12 amino acids. As DNA, the CDR3 is TGTGCCAGCAGTACCAACCCCGGGGAGCTGTTTTTT. Encoded protein: CASSTNPGELFF.

The rearrangement links TRBV5-1 to TRBJ1-1; the D gene is possibly TRBD1 (6 bases). The CDR3 spans 12 residues. The germline gives CDR1 SGHRS, CDR2 YFSETQ. V lost 4 bases and J lost 12, with 16 bases in between. CDR3 sequence: CASSPEGGWTFF. The DNA of the CDR3 is TGCGCCAGCAGCCCCGAGGGGGGGTGGACTTTCTTT.

This sequence joins TRBV20-1 and TRBJ2-6, with D uncertain. This CDR3 has 14 residues. V dropped 6 bases and J dropped 0 bases, with 9 bases sitting between them. The V gene's germline CDR1 is DFQATT and CDR2 SNEGSKA (reference sequence). The CDR3 sequence is CSARTDSGANVLTF. The CDR3 DNA follows: TGCAGTGCCAGGACGGACTCTGGGGCCAACGTCCTGACTTTC.

About this clonotype itself: It may be a read error: a sequence one base away is much more abundant. V gene TRBV7-3 combines with J gene TRBJ1-5, with TRBD1 matching over 10 bases. The CDR3 has 14 amino acids. Germline V gene lookup returns CDR1 SGHTA and CDR2 FQGTGA. This chain's CDR3 is CAGSSTGGSQPQHF. CDR3 DNA: TGTGCCGGCAGCTCGACAGGGGGCAGCCAGCCCCAGCATTTT.

The chain is built from TRBV28 and TRBJ2-2, with unresolved D. Per germline, CDR1 MDHEN and CDR2 SYDVKM. The V end was cut by 10 bases, the J end by 4 bases, with 10 bases between. CDR3 size: 12 residues. The CDR3 spells CATTMGTGELFF. The CDR3 DNA sequence: TGTGCCACTACTATGGGCACCGGGGAGCTGTTTTTT.

The chain couples TRBV28 to TRBJ1-1, with 11 bases identical to TRBD1. This CDR3 has 15 amino acids. The V and J ends lost 10 bases and 3 bases, in that order; junction bases with no gene match: 10. In germline, CDR1 is MDHEN, CDR2 SYDVKM. For the CDR3, the DNA is TGTGCCACCCTACGGACAGGGGGCTTATACACTGAAGCTTTCTTT. It yields the protein CATLRTGGLYTEAFF.

The table lists this clonotype with a few counts. The V call is TRBV12-3 or TRBV12-4, the J call TRBJ2-1; D gene uncertain. The CDR3 length is 12 residues. Trimming removed 2 bases from V and 8 bases from J, with 7 bases in between. CDR3 amino acids: CASSLMVDEQFF. The CDR3 bases are TGTGCCAGCAGTTTAATGGTCGATGAGCAGTTCTTC.

This clonotype was seen repeatedly, ten times or more. The chain recombines TRBV30 with TRBJ2-1; 12 nucleotides align to TRBD2. This CDR3 contains 13 residues. Germline CDR1 GTSNPN, CDR2 SVGIG (reference sequence). J lost 9 bases, V lost 3 bases, and 3 bases had no gene match. The CDR3 DNA reads as TGTGCCTGGAGCCTAGCGGGAGGGCTTGAGCAGTTCTTC. Translated, it gives CAWSLAGGLEQFF.

The V gene is TRBV7-9, the J gene TRBJ2-7, with D maybe TRBD1 (5 bases). There are 15 residues in the CDR3. V was clipped by 4 bases and J by 2 bases, with 15 bases between them. The germline V gene encodes CDR1 SEHNR and CDR2 FQNEAQ (reference sequence). The CDR3 is CASSSQTELTYEQYF. DNA for the CDR3: TGTGCCAGCAGCTCGCAGACAGAATTGACCTACGAGCAGTACTTC.

This clonotype appeared a few times. This chain links TRBV27 with TRBJ1-6; D is uncertain. Germline CDR1 is MNHEY and CDR2 is SMNVEV (reference sequence). V lost 0 bases, J lost 10 bases, and 13 bases lay in between. CDR3 length: 15 amino acids. In nucleotides, the CDR3 is TGTGCCAGCAGTTTATCGATGGGTCCCGGCTCACCCCTCCACTTT. It specifies CASSLSMGPGSPLHF.

This clonotype was observed many times. CDR3 loop: CAISITGLEQYF. Here the CDR3 DNA reads TGTGCCATCAGTATTACAGGGCTCGAGCAGTACTTC. The J gene is TRBJ2-7, the V gene TRBV10-3; TRBD1 is a possible D gene (6 bases). The germline gives CDR1 ENHRY, CDR2 SYGVKD. This CDR3 has 12 amino acids. The V end was cut by 5 bases, the J end by 6 bases, with 11 bases between.

The count of this clonotype is one. The CDR3 here is CASSLLAPGQGGYNEQFF. In DNA, the CDR3 is TGTGCCAGCAGCTTACTCGCTCCGGGACAGGGGGGCTACAATGAGCAGTTCTTC. The rearrangement uses TRBV11-2 and TRBJ2-1; 11 bases are a match to TRBD1. CDR3 length: 18 residues. Germline lookup yields CDR1 SGHAT and CDR2 FQNNGV. V gave up 2 bases and J gave up 3 bases; unmatched junction bases: 9.

This clonotype was detected ten times or more. The CDR3 reads CSAKGATEAFF. DNA of the CDR3: TGCAGTGCTAAGGGGGCGACTGAAGCTTTCTTT. J is TRBJ1-1 and V is TRBV20-1, with 7 bases matching TRBD1. J was trimmed by 5 bases and V by 4 bases; bases with no gene match: 1. This CDR3 comprises 11 residues. CDR1 DFQATT and CDR2 SNEGSKA come from the germline V gene (reference sequence).

CDR3 nucleotides: TGTGCCAGCAGGGAAACAGGGGATCAGCCCCAGCATTTT. This translates into CASRETGDQPQHF. V and J are TRBV2 and TRBJ1-5; TRBD1 agrees at 7 bases. Germline values: CDR1 SNHLY, CDR2 FYNNEI. The CDR3 runs to 13 residues. V dropped 6 bases and J dropped 5; count of bases not matched to a gene: 4.

This sequence joins TRBV15 and TRBJ1-4, with 7 positions matching TRBD1. The germline CDR1 and CDR2 sequences are LNHNV and YYDKDF (reference sequence). The CDR3 loop spans 15 amino acids. After removal of 3 bases from V and 6 bases from J, the junction contained 7 bases not matched to a gene. In DNA, the CDR3 is TGTGCCACCAGCAGTCACAGGGGTGGTTATGAAAAACTGTTTTTT. Translation: CATSSHRGGYEKLFF.

This clonotype was seen a handful of times. This chain links TRBV24-1 with TRBJ1-1; D is ambiguous. V lost 6 bases and J lost 0, with 7 bases in between. The CDR3 consists of 13 residues. CDR1 and CDR2 (germline): KGHDR, SFDVKD. The CDR3 nucleotides are TGTGCCACCAGTTCCGGACTGAACACTGAAGCTTTCTTT. It encodes CATSSGLNTEAFF.

As for this clonotype: A read error may be the cause here, since a much bigger clone is one base away. This chain links TRBV28 with TRBJ2-7; 7 nucleotides match TRBD2. Germline V gene data show CDR1 as MDHEN and CDR2 as SYDVKM. The V segment lost 6 bases and the J segment 2 bases; nucleotides outside the gene matches: 7. The CDR3 is 14 residues long. CDR3: CASSVEAGAYEQYF. The CDR3 DNA is TGTGCCAGCAGCGTAGAGGCGGGGGCCTACGAGCAGTACTTC.

Only a few counts were recorded for this clonotype. DNA of the CDR3: TGTGCCACCAGACTAGCGGGGGTTAAGGAGACCCAGTACTTC. Protein sequence: CATRLAGVKETQYF. The chain carries TRBV28 and TRBJ2-5; 12 nucleotides match TRBD2. CDR3 length: 14 amino acids. V dropped 10 bases and J dropped 5; count of bases not matched to a gene: 8. Germline CDR1 and CDR2: MDHEN and SYDVKM.

This clonotype showed up many times. DNA for the CDR3: TGCGCCAGCAGCTTGGGGGGACAGTTCAATCAGCCCCAGCATTTT. Translation gives CASSLGGQFNQPQHF. The V gene is TRBV5-1, the J gene TRBJ1-5; 7 nucleotides agree with TRBD1. CDR3 length: 15 amino acids. The V gene end was trimmed by 0 bases and the J gene end by 3 bases; junction bases not matched to a gene: 3. Germline loops: CDR1 SGHRS, CDR2 YFSETQ.

This clonotype was seen ten or more times. The chain combines TRBV28 with TRBJ2-3; D is unresolved. This CDR3 contains 18 residues. V lost 3 bases and J lost 6, with 25 bases in between. CDR1 and CDR2 (germline): MDHEN, SYDVKM. Here the CDR3 reads CASSFPSQDQKPEDTQYF. In DNA, the CDR3 is TGTGCCAGCAGTTTCCCAAGCCAAGATCAGAAACCGGAGGATACGCAGTATTTT.

The chain uses TRBV7-4 and TRBJ2-1; maybe TRBD2 (6 bases). Trimming removed 2 bases at V and 9 bases at J, with 20 bases between. Germline lookup yields CDR1 SGHVT and CDR2 SQSDAQ. This CDR3 region has 16 residues. The CDR3 sequence: CASSLRMRGSASEQFF. The CDR3 DNA reads TGTGCCAGCAGCTTACGGATGCGGGGTAGCGCTAGTGAGCAGTTCTTC. Together with reference TRBV7-4 and TRBJ2-1, the CDR3 gives the full variable domain: GAGVSQSPRYKVAKRGRDVALRCDSISGHVTLYWYRQTLGQGSEVLTYSQSDAQRDKSGRPSGRFSAERPERSVSTLKIQRTEQGDSAVYLCASSLRMRGSASEQFFGPGTRLTVL.

This clonotype showed up many times. The chain couples TRBV7-9 to TRBJ2-1; 13 bases agree with TRBD2. V lost 2 bases and J lost 5; bases outside the gene matches: 12. From germline, CDR1 is SEHNR and CDR2 FQNEAQ (reference sequence). The CDR3 contains 19 residues. This CDR3 reads CASSLWFQGTSGENNEQFF. As DNA, the CDR3 is TGTGCCAGCAGCTTATGGTTCCAAGGGACTAGCGGGGAGAACAATGAGCAGTTCTTC.

A word on this clonotype: A read error may explain this, as a much larger clone is one base away. V gene TRBV2 combines with J gene TRBJ1-1; D possibly corresponds to TRBD1 (5 bases). V was cut by 6 bases and J by 3 bases, with 5 bases left in between. CDR1 is SNHLY and CDR2 is FYNNEI in the germline V gene. The CDR3 runs 11 residues. The CDR3 here is CASRTDTEAFF. The CDR3 DNA is TGTGCCAGCAGGACAGACACTGAAGCTTTCTTT.

The chain uses TRBV20-1 and TRBJ2-1; 8 positions agree with TRBD1. Near its end, the DNA agrees better with TRBJ2-7, so the J call may be wrong. Germline-derived CDR1 and CDR2 are DFQATT and SNEGSKA (reference sequence). The CDR3 sequence is 16 residues long. Written as DNA, the CDR3 is TGCAGTGCTAGAGGGACCGGGACAGGTTTTTACAATGAGCAGTACTTC. Amino acid sequence: CSARGTGTGFYNEQYF.

This chain uses TRBV19 with TRBJ2-4; maybe TRBD2 (6 bases). Germline loops: CDR1 LNHDA, CDR2 SQIVND (reference sequence). The CDR3 totals 19 residues. Deletions cut 4 bases from V and 3 bases from J, with 25 bases between. CDR3 protein: CASSNLVEGRWGGKNIQYF. The CDR3 nucleotides are TGTGCCAGTAGTAATTTGGTGGAGGGAAGATGGGGTGGCAAAAACATTCAGTACTTC. The full variable domain, completed using reference TRBV19 and TRBJ2-4, is DGGITQSPKYLFRKEGQNVTLSCEQNLNHDAMYWYRQDPGQGLRLIYYSQIVNDFQKGDIAEGYSVSREKKESFPLTVTSAQKNPTAFYLCASSNLVEGRWGGKNIQYFGAGTRLSVL.